The 4 T cell receptor beta chains listed next were all sequenced from one sample in a study of technical replicates of blood from a handful of donors. Repertoires were generated with immunoSEQ multiplex PCR, while TCRdb's copy carries only in-frame clones and drops some. This table holds around 80,000 clones, 94% found once. The sample was T cells isolated from PBMCs. The receptors were gathered from a human donor in good health.

This clone showed up just a few times. V gene TRBV6-5 combines with J gene TRBJ2-1; unclear D gene. The CDR3 sequence is 12 residues long. V lost 8 bases and J lost 4, with 9 bases in between. CDR1 is MNHEY and CDR2 is SVGAGI in the germline V gene. CDR3 residues: CASRTTYNEQFF. The CDR3 nucleotides are TGTGCCAGCCGTACTACGTACAATGAGCAGTTCTTC.

V gene TRBV5-6 combines with J gene TRBJ2-7; D is possibly TRBD1 (6 bases). Germline values: CDR1 SGHDT, CDR2 YYEEEE. The CDR3 is 14 residues long. V lost 4 bases and J lost 3, with 14 bases in between. The CDR3 DNA is TGTGCCAGCAGCGGTACAGGGACCCTCTACGAGCAGTACTTC. Translating gives CASSGTGTLYEQYF. Filled out from reference TRBV5-6 and TRBJ2-7, the complete variable domain reads DAGVTQSPTHLIKTRGQQVTLRCSPKSGHDTVSWYQQALGQGPQFIFQYYEEEERQRGNFPDRFSGHQFPNYSSELNVNALLLGDSALYLCASSGTGTLYEQYFGPGTRLTVT.

This clone was counted a single time. This chain uses TRBV19 with TRBJ1-1, with TRBD1 as a possible D gene (6 bases). This CDR3 comprises 14 residues. In germline, CDR1 is LNHDA, CDR2 SQIVND (reference sequence). Trimming shortened V by 3 bases and J by 5 bases, and 13 bases separated the two germline ends. The CDR3 DNA reads as TGTGCCAGTAGTATCTCGATGAGGGGGACTGAAGCTTTCTTT. Translating it yields CASSISMRGTEAFF.

This clone was seen once. The gene calls are TRBV9 and TRBJ2-1, with 11 positions matching TRBD2. Germline CDR1 is SGDLS and CDR2 is YYNGEE. The ends lost 4 bases at V and 8 bases at J; junction bases unmatched: 2. This CDR3 comprises 13 residues. CDR3 protein: CASSTSGSDEQFF. CDR3 nucleotides: TGTGCCAGCAGCACTAGCGGGAGTGATGAGCAGTTCTTC.